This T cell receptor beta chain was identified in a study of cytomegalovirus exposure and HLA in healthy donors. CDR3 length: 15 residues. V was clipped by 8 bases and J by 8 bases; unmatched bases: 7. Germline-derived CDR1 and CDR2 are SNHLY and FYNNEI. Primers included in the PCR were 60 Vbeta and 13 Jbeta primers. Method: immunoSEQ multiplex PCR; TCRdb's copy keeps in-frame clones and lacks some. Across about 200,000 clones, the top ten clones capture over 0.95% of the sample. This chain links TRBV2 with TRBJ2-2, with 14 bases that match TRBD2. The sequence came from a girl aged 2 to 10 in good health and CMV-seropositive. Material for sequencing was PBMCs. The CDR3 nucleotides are TGTGCCAGCGGGGGACTAGCGGGAGTATCAGGGGAGCTGTTTTTT. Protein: CASGGLAGVSGELFF.